The T cell receptor beta chain under discussion was sequenced for a study of shared clonotypes between healthy human individuals (dated by TCRdb to the early 2020s). As for the study more broadly: A few men and a couple of women, aged 18 to 49 years, made up the cohort. For each donor, CD4 naive and CD4 memory were each run on three plates, CD8 naive on two plates, and CD8 memory on one plate. The study deeply sequenced blood TCR repertoires of five healthy adults to estimate repertoire size and the extent of clonotype sharing between individuals. To increase sequencing depth and limit assay-specific biases, TCR repertoire library preparation and sequencing were carried out by different laboratories using diverse techniques. Leukapheresis yielded between about 0.94 and 10 billion PBMCs per donor.

The CDR3 runs 18 residues from the cysteine to the phenylalanine. CDR3 DNA only is kept here, 54 bases in frame from base 1. Germline trimming amounts to 1 base on V and 3 bases on J, with 12 as the count of junction bases outside the gene matches. CDR1 MRHNA and CDR2 SNTAGT were looked up in the germline V gene. Using the deep immunoSEQ assay, multiplex PCR amplified TCR CDR3 regions from genomic DNA. Genomic DNA extracted from each cell subset was distributed evenly over all wells of several immunoSEQ 96-well plates, and each plate served as one replicate. For sorted subsets, roughly 200 ng genomic DNA, equal to 30,000 to 35,000 T cell genomes, was loaded into each replicate PCR. Purified libraries were measured with a Qubit 3.0 fluorometer, size-checked on a Bioanalyzer 2100, and measured again with the KAPA Library Quantification kit. Every immunoSEQ 96-well plate was sequenced on a dedicated single-read 150-cycle Illumina NextSeq 550 flow cell. The study's processing was this. Because the immunoSEQ output held only junctional sequences and lacked quality scores, the filtering could not match the filtering applied to full-length reads. To assign V/J genes and CDR3, sequences were annotated using PyIR, a Python wrapper for IgBLAST v1.9, with IMGT germline references. Any read was removed if the V/J assignment was weak (E-value above 1e-6), the CDR3 was missing, or the read contained stop codons, out-of-frame junctions, or ambiguous translated residues. V3J clonotypes were defined by identical inferred V gene, J gene, and CDR3 amino acid sequence. To compute the percentage overlap between repertoires, the number of shared unique clonotypes was divided by the size of the smaller repertoire. Repertoire richness was assessed with RTK rarefaction, the Chao1 estimator, and Recon v2.1 estimates of unobserved clonotypes. Generation probabilities were computed with OLGA for all TCRbeta clonotypes obtained by the gDNA method from several donors. Entries here come from immuneACCESS through TCRdb and include only in-frame sequences with V and J called. Some clones fail to appear in such tables; in the studies checked, an unresolved V gene covers under half of the shortfall, and the cause of the remainder is unknown. For V, J and clone size, that table is used; D and trimming come from the DNA. Counted in this sample were hundreds of thousands of clones; around 87% of them appeared once. The top ten clonotypes cover 16% of the sample.

Here is what the overall study found, with its caveats: The genetic and exposure-history diversity represented was limited by the small number of donors. Compared with non-shared clonotypes, the clonotypes found in all four sorted-subset donors had higher generation probabilities. Rarefaction of sorted-subset datasets indicated incomplete sequencing despite the large sequencing depth. Pairwise subsampling led to the expectation that sequencing depth would affect the degree of clonotype sharing among donors. Sampling was limited to blood, and TCR repertoires in tissue likely differ from TCR repertoires in blood. Estimated clonotype richness was generally larger for naive than for memory subsets. When a handful of donors were compared, the shared fraction of clonotypes was about 5% for naive CD4, about 4% for naive CD8, 2% to 2.5% for memory CD4, and 0.35% to 0.5% for memory CD8.

Worth noting for this clone: The antigen this receptor binds is unknown. No base qualities exist here, and no much larger clone lies one base off it.

The donors were healthy, HIV-negative adults who had no recently reported acute infections or vaccinations. All donors were Caucasian adults living in Nashville, Tennessee, USA. CD8 memory samples combined magnetically selected CD45RO+ cells with CCR7-negative CD45RA+ effector memory (TemRA) cells. After blood collection by leukapheresis, PBMCs were isolated using Ficoll-Histopaque density gradient centrifugation and then cryopreserved in the vapor phase of liquid nitrogen. Purity and quantity of every magnetically sorted T cell population were checked by analytical flow cytometry. Genomic DNA was isolated from every sorted fraction and measured by UV absorbance on a Nanodrop 2000c.

This clonotype was sampled from a man younger than 35 in good health. The sequence is built from TRBV6-4 and TRBJ2-5, with 9 junctional bases fitting TRBD2. The specimen sequenced was memory CD8+ T cells sorted from blood. The cell subset or site label corresponds to: CD45RO+ cells pooled with CCR7-negative TemRA cells. The CDR3: CASSDLKIAGACKETQYF. The DNA reads TGTGCCAGCAGTGACTTAAAAATAGCGGGGGCGTGTAAAGAGACCCAGTACTTC.